What follows are 10 T cell receptor beta chains derived from one specimen sequenced in a study of regulatory T cells in long-lasting Graves disease. Researchers made TCR beta libraries by using iRepertoire HTBI primers and running Arm-PCR on CDR3 regions. TCRdb called the multiplex PCR reads again in MiXCR, with one record for every CDR3 protein. The repertoire holds about 400,000 distinct CDR3 sequences, with about 15% as singletons. Time point noted: newly diagnosed GD, antithyroid drugs for less than 3 months. The authors made the TCR library using RNA they extracted from PBMCs. This sample also belongs to another study, concerning T cells in Graves' hyperthyroidism and ophthalmopathy.

The input for sequencing was peripheral blood mononuclear cells (PBMCs), taken at new diagnosis, from a patient treated with antithyroid drugs. These receptors came from a woman aged 40 to 49 with Graves disease.

In this sample, this clonotype turned up a few times. The gene calls are TRBV5-1 and TRBJ2-7; unclear D gene. V lost 0 bases and J 5 bases, leaving 12 bases between the germline ends. There are 14 residues in the CDR3. CDR1 is SGHRS, CDR2 YFSETQ, per germline. CDR3 sequence (DNA): TGCGCCAGCAGCTTGGAACAGCCTATGGACGAGCAGTACTTC. Translation: CASSLEQPMDEQYF.

The chain combines TRBV6-5 with TRBJ2-1; 11 bases are a match to TRBD2. The junction had 16 bases not matched to a gene; V was cut back by 2 bases and J by 10 bases. CDR3 size: 18 residues. From germline, CDR1 is MNHEY and CDR2 SVGAGI. The CDR3 region is CASSYILGTSGRLEEQFF. The CDR3 DNA sequence: TGTGCCAGCAGTTACATCCTCGGGACTAGCGGCCGATTAGAAGAGCAGTTCTTC.

This clonotype has at least ten counts. The chain carries TRBV2 and TRBJ1-2; weak D call: TRBD1 (5 bases). Germline CDR1 is SNHLY and CDR2 is FYNNEI. This CDR3 is built from 15 residues. Trimming cost V 2 bases and J 8 bases, with 18 bases left between them. CDR3 sequence: CASSEWVMGRQGYTF. The CDR3, as DNA: TGTGCCAGCAGTGAATGGGTGATGGGACGGCAGGGCTACACCTTC.

This clonotype was counted at least ten times. This rearrangement joins TRBV27 to TRBJ2-2; TRBD1 is a possible D gene (6 bases). V lost 6 bases and J 5 bases, leaving 10 bases between the germline ends. Looked up from germline, CDR1 is MNHEY and CDR2 is SMNVEV (reference sequence). The CDR3 spans 13 residues. The chain's CDR3 is CASSSRGTGELFF. For the CDR3, the DNA is TGTGCCAGCAGCTCTAGGGGGACCGGGGAGCTGTTTTTT.

This clonotype was detected only a few times. The germline gene is not matched at one end of the junction; a read error may be the cause. V and J are TRBV7-7 and TRBJ2-1, with D perhaps matching TRBD2 (6 bases). The CDR3 covers 15 residues. The germline V gene encodes CDR1 SSHAT and CDR2 FNYEAQ (reference sequence). DNA for the CDR3: TGTGCTAGCAGCTTATCTAGCGCAACCTACAATGAGCAGTTCTTC. This codes for CASSLSSATYNEQFF.

This clonotype has at least ten counts. This chain connects TRBV7-8 to TRBJ1-2; 7 bases line up with TRBD1. Germline V gene lookup returns CDR1 SGHVS and CDR2 FQNEAQ. This CDR3 region has 15 residues. After removal of 1 base from V and 2 bases from J, the junction contained 4 bases not matched to a gene. CDR3 DNA: TGTGCCAGCAGCTTAGTAGGGGGACAGAACTATGGCTACACCTTC. Translated, it gives CASSLVGGQNYGYTF.

This clonotype was seen ten or more times. This chain uses TRBV2 with TRBJ1-1; 8 bases line up with TRBD1. CDR1 is SNHLY and CDR2 is FYNNEI in the germline V gene. The CDR3 sequence is 14 residues long. V lost 6 bases to trimming and J lost 5 bases; unmatched junction nucleotides: 8. The CDR3 sequence: CASRSGQGGTEAFF. DNA for the CDR3: TGTGCCAGCAGGTCTGGACAGGGAGGGACTGAAGCTTTCTTT.

V usage is TRBV5-8 and J usage is TRBJ1-5, with unresolved D. Germline V gene sequence: CDR1 SGHTS, CDR2 YDEGEE. The CDR3 loop spans 15 amino acids. Trimming took 5 bases from V and 0 from J, leaving 12 bases between them. CDR3 bases: TGTGCCAGCAGACAAGATATGAATAGCAATCAGCCCCAGCATTTT. It yields the protein CASRQDMNSNQPQHF.

This clonotype was observed a handful of times. The genes are TRBV5-6 and TRBJ2-1; 8 bases map to TRBD2. Germline loops: CDR1 SGHDT, CDR2 YYEEEE. V was clipped by 3 bases and J by 5 bases; unmatched bases: 7. The CDR3 is 15 residues long. The CDR3 loop reads CASSSPAGGHNEQFF. The CDR3 region has the DNA TGTGCCAGCAGCTCCCCGGCGGGAGGACACAATGAGCAGTTCTTC.

This clonotype showed up many times. The chain couples TRBV12-3 or TRBV12-4 to TRBJ2-1; 7 nucleotides line up with TRBD2. The ends lost 7 bases at V and 5 bases at J; junction bases unmatched: 11. This CDR3 region has 15 residues. CDR3 bases: TGTGCCAGCATGAGGCAGGTCGCGGGGGACAATGAGCAGTTCTTC. Protein: CASMRQVAGDNEQFF.